These T cell receptor beta chains were read from a single sample in a study of lymphopenia after photon versus proton radiotherapy. The assay was immunoSEQ multiplex PCR, and TCRdb's table has in-frame clones only and misses some. The sample lists 55,000 to 70,000 clones, 75% to 90% seen once, with about a tenth in the top ten. The starting material was peripheral blood, obtained from a patient treated with proton-based radiotherapy. The receptors derive from an elderly man with esophageal cancer. The CDR3 runs from the conserved cysteine through the conserved F or W. The D gene is left open where the match is weak. Some rows mark clone size as missing; the rest say once, few, many or name a class of expanded clone.

J: TRBJ1-5; size: .; D: .; V: TRBV10-3; DNA: TGTGCCATTAGACAGGAGGATCAGCCCCAGCATTTT; CDR3: CAIRQEDQPQHF
J: TRBJ2-5; size: .; D: .; V: TRBV16; DNA: TGTGCCAGCAGCCAATCGATATTCCAAGAGACCCAGTACTTC; CDR3: CASSQSIFQETQYF
J: TRBJ2-1; size: .; D: .; V: TRBV7-2; DNA: TGTGCCAGCAGCTCCCAAGGGTCCTTCTACAATGAGCAGTTCTTC; CDR3: CASSSQGSFYNEQFF
J: TRBJ1-2; size: .; D: TRBD1; V: TRBV29-1; DNA: TGCAGCGCCGTACAGGGGAGCTATGGCTACACCTTC; CDR3: CSAVQGSYGYTF
J: TRBJ2-1; size: .; D: TRBD2; V: TRBV7-2; DNA: TGTGCCAGCAGCTCTAGGGGGACTAGCGTTTCCTACAATGAGCAGTTCTTC; CDR3: CASSSRGTSVSYNEQFF
J: TRBJ2-7; size: few; D: .; V: TRBV27; DNA: TGTGCCAGCAGTTTAAATAGTCGCGTGGGCGGCGAGCAGTACTTC; CDR3: CASSLNSRVGGEQYF
J: TRBJ2-3; size: .; D: TRBD2; V: TRBV9; DNA: TGTGCCAGCAGTCAGACGGGAGGACGGGGAAGAATCGATACGCAGTATTTT; CDR3: CASSQTGGRGRIDTQYF
J: TRBJ1-2; size: few; D: TRBD1; V: TRBV19; DNA: TGTGCCAGCCGACAGGGCTATGGCTACACCTTC; CDR3: CASRQGYGYTF
J: TRBJ2-1; size: few; D: TRBD2; V: TRBV13; DNA: TGTGCCAGCAGCCCAAGGCGGGGGGGGTGGAATGAGCAGTTCTTC; CDR3: CASSPRRGGWNEQFF
J: TRBJ2-2; size: .; D: TRBD1; V: TRBV5-1; DNA: TGCGCCAGCAGCGAGGGGACAGGGGTAATCGGGGAGCTGTTTTTT; CDR3: CASSEGTGVIGELFF
J: TRBJ2-7; size: .; D: .; V: TRBV11-2; DNA: TGTGCCAGCAGCCTACTACAGGGGAGGAACGCCGAGCAGTACTTC; CDR3: CASSLLQGRNAEQYF
J: TRBJ1-1; size: few; D: .; V: TRBV6-4; DNA: TGTGCCAGCAGTGAAGAGTTGAGCACTGAAGCTTTCTTT; CDR3: CASSEELSTEAFF
J: TRBJ2-3; size: .; D: TRBD2; V: TRBV7-7; DNA: TGTGCTAGCAGCCCAGGACTAGCGGGGAGCACAGATACGCAGTATTTT; CDR3: CASSPGLAGSTDTQYF
J: TRBJ1-5; size: .; D: .; V: TRBV6-6; DNA: TGTGCCAGCACCTCTGGGGCGCATCAGCCCCAGCATTTT; CDR3: CASTSGAHQPQHF
J: TRBJ2-7; size: .; D: .; V: TRBV15; DNA: TGTGCCACCAGCAGTCGTCGACAGACCTACGAGCAGTACTTC; CDR3: CATSSRRQTYEQYF
J: TRBJ1-2; size: few; D: TRBD1; V: TRBV7-2; DNA: TGTGCCAGCAGCTTAAGTTGGGACAGCGTTTCTGGCTACACCTTC; CDR3: CASSLSWDSVSGYTF